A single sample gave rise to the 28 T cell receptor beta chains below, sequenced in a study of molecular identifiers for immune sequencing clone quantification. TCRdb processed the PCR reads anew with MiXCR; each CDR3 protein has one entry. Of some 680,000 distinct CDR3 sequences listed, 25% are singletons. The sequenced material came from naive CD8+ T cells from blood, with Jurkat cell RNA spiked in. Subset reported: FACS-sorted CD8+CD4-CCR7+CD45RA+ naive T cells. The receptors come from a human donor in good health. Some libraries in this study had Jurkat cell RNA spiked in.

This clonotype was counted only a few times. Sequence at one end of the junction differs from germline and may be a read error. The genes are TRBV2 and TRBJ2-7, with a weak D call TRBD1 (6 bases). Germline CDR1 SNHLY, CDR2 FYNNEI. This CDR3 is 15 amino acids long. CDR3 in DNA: TGTGCCAGCGGACCTACTGGACAGAGCTCCTACGAGCGGTACTTC. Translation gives CASGPTGQSSYERYF.

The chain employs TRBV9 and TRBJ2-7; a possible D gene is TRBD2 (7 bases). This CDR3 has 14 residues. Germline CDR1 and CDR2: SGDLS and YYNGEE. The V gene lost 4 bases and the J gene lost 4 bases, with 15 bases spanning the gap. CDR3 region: CASSQGGVGYEQYF. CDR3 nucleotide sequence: TGTGCCAGCAGCCAAGGGGGGGTAGGATACGAGCAGTACTTC.

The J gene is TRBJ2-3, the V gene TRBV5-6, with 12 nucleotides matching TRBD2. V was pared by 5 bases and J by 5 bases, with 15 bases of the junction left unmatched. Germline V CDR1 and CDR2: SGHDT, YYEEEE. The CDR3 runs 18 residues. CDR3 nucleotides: TGTGCCAGCAGACACCGACCTAGCGGGAGGGCTGGCATAGATACGCAGTATTTT. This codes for CASRHRPSGRAGIDTQYF.

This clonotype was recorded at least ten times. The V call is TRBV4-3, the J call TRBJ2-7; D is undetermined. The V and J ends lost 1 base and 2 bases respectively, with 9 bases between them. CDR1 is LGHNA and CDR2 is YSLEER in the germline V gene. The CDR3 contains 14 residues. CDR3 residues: CASSQGTFAYEQYF. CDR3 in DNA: TGCGCCAGCAGCCAAGGGACGTTCGCCTACGAGCAGTACTTC.

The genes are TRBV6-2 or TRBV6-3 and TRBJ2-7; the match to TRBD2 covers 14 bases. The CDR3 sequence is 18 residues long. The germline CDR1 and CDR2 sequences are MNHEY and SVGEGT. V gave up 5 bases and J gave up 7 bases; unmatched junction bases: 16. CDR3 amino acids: CASSPGTSGSFAGQEQYF. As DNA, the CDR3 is TGTGCCAGCAGTCCAGGGACTAGCGGGAGCTTCGCGGGGCAAGAGCAGTACTTC.

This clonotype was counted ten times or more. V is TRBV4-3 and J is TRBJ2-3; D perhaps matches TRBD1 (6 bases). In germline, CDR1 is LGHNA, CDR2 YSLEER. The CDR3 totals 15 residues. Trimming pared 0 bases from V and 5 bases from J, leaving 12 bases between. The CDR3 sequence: CASSQESGVLDTQYF. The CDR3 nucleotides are TGCGCCAGCAGCCAAGAATCAGGGGTCTTAGATACGCAGTATTTT.

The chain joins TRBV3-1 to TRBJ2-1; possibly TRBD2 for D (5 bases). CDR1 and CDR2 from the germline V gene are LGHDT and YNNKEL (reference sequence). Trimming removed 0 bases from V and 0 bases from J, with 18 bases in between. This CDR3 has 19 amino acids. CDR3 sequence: CASSQEGTHGLTSYNEQFF. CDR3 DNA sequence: TGTGCCAGCAGCCAAGAGGGCACCCACGGACTGACCTCCTACAATGAGCAGTTCTTC.

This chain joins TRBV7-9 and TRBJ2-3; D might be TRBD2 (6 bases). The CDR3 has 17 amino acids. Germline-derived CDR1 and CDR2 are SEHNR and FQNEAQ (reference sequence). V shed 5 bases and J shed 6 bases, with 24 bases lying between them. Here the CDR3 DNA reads TGTGCCAGCAGCACCCCCCTACGGGTGGGAGGCGCGGATACGCAGTATTTT. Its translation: CASSTPLRVGGADTQYF.

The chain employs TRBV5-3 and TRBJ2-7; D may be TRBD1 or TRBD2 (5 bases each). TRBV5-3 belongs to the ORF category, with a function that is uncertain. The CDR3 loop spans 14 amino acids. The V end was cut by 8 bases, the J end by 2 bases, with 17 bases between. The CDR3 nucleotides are TGTGCCAGCAGCAAATATGAGGGGCCCTACGAGCAGTACTTC. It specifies CASSKYEGPYEQYF.

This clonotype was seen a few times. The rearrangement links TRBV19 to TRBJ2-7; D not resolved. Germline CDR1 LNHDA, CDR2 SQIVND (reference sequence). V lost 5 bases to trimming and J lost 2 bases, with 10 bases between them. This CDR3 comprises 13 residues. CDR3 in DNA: TGTGCCAGTAGTCCTGCGACCGCCTACGAGCAGTACTTC. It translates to CASSPATAYEQYF.

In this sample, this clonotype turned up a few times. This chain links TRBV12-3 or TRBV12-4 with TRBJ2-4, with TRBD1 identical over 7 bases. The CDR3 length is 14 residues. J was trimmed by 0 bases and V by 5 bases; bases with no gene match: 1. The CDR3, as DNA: TGTGCCAGCAGTACAGGGGCAGCCAAAAACATTCAGTACTTC. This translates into CASSTGAAKNIQYF.

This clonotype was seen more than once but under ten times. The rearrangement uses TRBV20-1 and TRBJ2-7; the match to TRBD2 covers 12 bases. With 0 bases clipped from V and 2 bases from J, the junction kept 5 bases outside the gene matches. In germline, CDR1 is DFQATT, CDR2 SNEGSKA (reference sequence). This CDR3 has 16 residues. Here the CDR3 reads CSARERTSGTTYEQYF. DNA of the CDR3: TGCAGTGCTAGAGAGCGGACTAGCGGGACCACCTACGAGCAGTACTTC.

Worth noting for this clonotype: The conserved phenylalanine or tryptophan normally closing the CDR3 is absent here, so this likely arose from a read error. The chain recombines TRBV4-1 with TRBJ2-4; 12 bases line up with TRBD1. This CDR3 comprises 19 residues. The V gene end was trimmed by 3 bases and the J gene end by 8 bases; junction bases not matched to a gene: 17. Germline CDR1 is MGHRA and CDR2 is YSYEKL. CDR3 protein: CASSHRDRGLISSPDIQYL. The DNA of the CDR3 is TGCGCCAGCAGCCACCGGGACAGGGGGCTTATCAGCTCTCCAGACATTCAGTACCTC.

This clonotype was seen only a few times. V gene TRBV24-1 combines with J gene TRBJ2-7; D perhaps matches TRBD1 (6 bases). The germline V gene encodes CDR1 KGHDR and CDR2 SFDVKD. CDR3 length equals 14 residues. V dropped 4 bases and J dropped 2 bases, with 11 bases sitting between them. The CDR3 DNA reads TGTGCCACCAGTGAGTCCAGGGGACCCTACGAGCAGTACTTC. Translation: CATSESRGPYEQYF.

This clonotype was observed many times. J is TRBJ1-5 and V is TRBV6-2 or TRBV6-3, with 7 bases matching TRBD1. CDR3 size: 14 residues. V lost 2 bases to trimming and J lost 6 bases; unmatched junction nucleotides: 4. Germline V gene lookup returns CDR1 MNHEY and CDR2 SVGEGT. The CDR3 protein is CASSYHRGGQPQHF. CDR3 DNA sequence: TGTGCCAGCAGTTACCACAGGGGCGGTCAGCCCCAGCATTTT.

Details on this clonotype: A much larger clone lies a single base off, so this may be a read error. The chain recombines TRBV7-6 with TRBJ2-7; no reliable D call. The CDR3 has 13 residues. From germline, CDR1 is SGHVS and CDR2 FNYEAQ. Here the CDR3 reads CASSLATARERYF. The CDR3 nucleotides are TGTGCCAGCAGCTTAGCCACCGCTCGAGAGCGGTACTTC.

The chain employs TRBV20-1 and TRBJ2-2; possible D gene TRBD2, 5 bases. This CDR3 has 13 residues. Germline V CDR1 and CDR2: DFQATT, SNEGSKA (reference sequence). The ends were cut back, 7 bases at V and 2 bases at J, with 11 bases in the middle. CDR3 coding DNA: TGCAGTGTCCGGACTGCTAACACCGGGGAGCTGTTTTTT. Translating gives CSVRTANTGELFF.

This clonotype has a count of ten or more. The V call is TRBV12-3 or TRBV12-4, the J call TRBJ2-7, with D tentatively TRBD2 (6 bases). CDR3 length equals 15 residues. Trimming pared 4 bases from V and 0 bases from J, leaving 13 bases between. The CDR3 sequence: CASSSGPRDSYEQYF. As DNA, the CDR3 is TGTGCCAGCAGTTCGGGCCCGCGGGACTCCTACGAGCAGTACTTC.

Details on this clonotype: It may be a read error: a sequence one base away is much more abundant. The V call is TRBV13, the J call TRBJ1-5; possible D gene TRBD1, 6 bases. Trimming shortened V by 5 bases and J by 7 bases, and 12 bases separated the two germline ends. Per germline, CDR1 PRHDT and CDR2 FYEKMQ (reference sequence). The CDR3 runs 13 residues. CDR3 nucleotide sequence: TGTGCCAGCAGCAGCGGCAGGGGCCAGCCCCAGCATTTT. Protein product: CASSSGRGQPQHF. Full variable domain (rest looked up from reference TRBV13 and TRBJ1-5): AAGVIQSPRHLIKEKRETATLKCYPIPRHDTVYWYQQGPGQDPQFLISFYEKMQSDKGSIPDRFSAQQFSDYHSELNMSSLELGDSALYFCASSSGRGQPQHFGDGTRLSIL.

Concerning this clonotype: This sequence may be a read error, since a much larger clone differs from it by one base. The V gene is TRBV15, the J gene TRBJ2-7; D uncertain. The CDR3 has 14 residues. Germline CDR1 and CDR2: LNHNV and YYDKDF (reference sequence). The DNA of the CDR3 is TGTGCCACCAGCAGAGAGCCGGGCCCCTACGGGCAGTACTTC. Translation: CATSREPGPYGQYF.

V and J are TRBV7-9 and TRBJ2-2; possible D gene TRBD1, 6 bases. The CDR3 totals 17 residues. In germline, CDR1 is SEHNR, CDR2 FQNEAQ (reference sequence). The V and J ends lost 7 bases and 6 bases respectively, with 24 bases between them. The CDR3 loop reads CASTLGQTFSLAGELFF. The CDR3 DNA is TGTGCCAGCACTCTTGGACAGACCTTTTCCTTGGCCGGGGAGCTGTTTTTT. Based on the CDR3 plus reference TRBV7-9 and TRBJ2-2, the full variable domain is DTGVSQNPRHKITKRGQNVTFRCDPISEHNRLYWYRQTLGQGPEFLTYFQNEAQLEKSRLLSDRFSAERPKGSFSTLEIQRTEQGDSAMYLCASTLGQTFSLAGELFFGEGSRLTVL.

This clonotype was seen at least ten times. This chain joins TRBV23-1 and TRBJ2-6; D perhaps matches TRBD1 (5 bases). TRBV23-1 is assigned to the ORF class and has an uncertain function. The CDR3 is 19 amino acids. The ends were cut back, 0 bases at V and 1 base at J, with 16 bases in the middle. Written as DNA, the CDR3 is TGCGCCAGCAGTCAATCGTCGGCCCAGGGTTCGTCTGGGGCCAACGTCCTGACTTTC. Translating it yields CASSQSSAQGSSGANVLTF.

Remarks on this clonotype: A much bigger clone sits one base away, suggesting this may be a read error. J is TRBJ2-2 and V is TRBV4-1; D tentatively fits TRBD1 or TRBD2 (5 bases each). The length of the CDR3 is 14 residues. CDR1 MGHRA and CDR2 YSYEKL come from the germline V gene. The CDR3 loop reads CDSSQGPYTGELFF. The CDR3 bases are TGCGACAGCAGCCAGGGACCTTACACCGGGGAGCTGTTTTTT.

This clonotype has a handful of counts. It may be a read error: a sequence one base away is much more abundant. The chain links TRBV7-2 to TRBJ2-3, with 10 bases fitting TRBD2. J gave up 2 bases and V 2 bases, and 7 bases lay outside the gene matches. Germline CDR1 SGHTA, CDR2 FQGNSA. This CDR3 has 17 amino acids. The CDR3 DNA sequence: TGTGCCAGCAGCTTAACTAGCGGGGCCTCTAACACAGATACGCAGTATTTT. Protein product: CASSLTSGASNTDTQYF.

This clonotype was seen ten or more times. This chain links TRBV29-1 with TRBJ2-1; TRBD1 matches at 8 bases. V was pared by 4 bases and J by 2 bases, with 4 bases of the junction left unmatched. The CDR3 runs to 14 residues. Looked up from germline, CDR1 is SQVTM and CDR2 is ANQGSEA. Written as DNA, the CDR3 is TGCAGCGTTGGTCTGACAGGGGCCTACAATGAGCAGTTCTTC. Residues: CSVGLTGAYNEQFF.

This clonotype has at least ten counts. CDR3 nucleotides: TGTGCCAGCAGCCCCGCCCCCCTAGCGGGAGTCTACGAGCAGTACTTC. The encoded protein is CASSPAPLAGVYEQYF. The chain carries TRBV9 and TRBJ2-7; 10 bases are a match to TRBD2. The trim removed 4 bases at V and 3 bases at J, leaving 10 bases unmatched. Looked up from germline, CDR1 is SGDLS and CDR2 is YYNGEE. The CDR3 is 16 residues long.

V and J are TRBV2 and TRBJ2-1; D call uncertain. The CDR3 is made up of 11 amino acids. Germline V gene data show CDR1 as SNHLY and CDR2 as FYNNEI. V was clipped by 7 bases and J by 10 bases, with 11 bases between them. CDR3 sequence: CASTRTYEQFF. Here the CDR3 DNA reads TGTGCCAGCACCAGGACCTACGAGCAGTTCTTC.

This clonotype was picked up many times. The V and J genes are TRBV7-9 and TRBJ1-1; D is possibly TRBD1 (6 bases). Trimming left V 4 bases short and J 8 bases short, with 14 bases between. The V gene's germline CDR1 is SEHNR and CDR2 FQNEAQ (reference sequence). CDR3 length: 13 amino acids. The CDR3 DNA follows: TGTGCCAGCAGCTCGTCAGGGGCGCCGGAAGCTTTCTTT. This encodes CASSSSGAPEAFF.